This TCR beta chain was captured by sequencing in a study of human versus mouse CDR3 diversity and MHC coevolution. Naive CD4 T cells were sorted as CD45RO-negative, CD62L-positive. Note on this clone: The target antigen is unknown.

Sequencing used immunoSEQ multiplex PCR; TCRdb keeps in-frame clones, though not all of them. The profile shows about 77,000 clones, approximately 90% of them singletons. Germline lookup yields CDR1 LNHDA and CDR2 SQIVND (reference sequence). V was pared by 5 bases and J by 1 base, with 11 bases of the junction left unmatched. The CDR3 is made up of 17 amino acids. Study outcomes and limitations: Clonal inequality was lowest in most of the three human donors. Human CDR3s averaged more deletions and insertions than mouse CDR3s.

Sequencing used naive CD4+ T cells from blood. This sample's subset: CD45RO-negative CD62L-positive naive CD4 T cells. This chain connects TRBV19 to TRBJ1-2; the match to TRBD1 covers 9 bases. The source is a person aged 30 to 70 in good health. Here the CDR3 DNA reads TGTGCCAGTAGTCCCCGGGACAGGGTTTGGAGTAACTATGGCTACACCTTC. It specifies CASSPRDRVWSNYGYTF.